This TCR beta chain was documented in a study of T-cell reconstitution after alpha-beta-depleted transplantation in children. In this sample, this clonotype turned up many times. Trimming took 8 bases from V and 0 from J, leaving 7 bases between them. CDR1 LNHNV and CDR2 YYDKDF come from the germline V gene (reference sequence). This CDR3 has 13 amino acids. TCRbeta library preparation incorporated unique molecular identifiers. TCRdb ran MiXCR on the PCR reads and lists one entry per CDR3 protein. This sample has about 120,000 distinct CDR3 sequences, with over 9% found just once. This receptor was obtained from a human donor who donated a stem cell graft to a child with acute lymphoblastic leukemia. The specimen comprised PBMCs from the stem cell graft donor, sampled from the stem cell graft. The chain carries TRBV15 and TRBJ2-2, with D tentatively TRBD1 (6 bases). CDR3 DNA sequence: TGTGCCACCGGGACAACGAACACCGGGGAGCTGTTTTTT. Residues: CATGTTNTGELFF.